This entry describes one T cell receptor beta chain. The CDR3 contains 13 residues. CDR1 and CDR2 from the germline V gene are MGHRA and YSYEKL. Trimming removed 0 bases from V and 7 bases from J, with 9 bases in between. The data originate from a study of cytomegalovirus exposure and HLA in healthy donors. PCR involved 60 Vbeta and 13 Jbeta primers. Original processing methods: An analysis performed later counted around 86 million unique TCR beta chains (around 9.9 million of them shared). Data came from immunoSEQ multiplex PCR; TCRdb stores just in-frame clones and leaves some out. V and J calls and clone size are as listed in that table; D and trimming were resolved from the DNA. The data hold around 220,000 clones, with approximately 79% observed a single time.

The source material was PBMCs. The sequence came from a girl aged 2 to 9 in good health and CMV-seronegative. The chain is built from TRBV4-1 and TRBJ1-2, with D hard to call. The CDR3 loop is CASSQDLRAGYTF. The CDR3, as DNA: TGCGCCAGCAGCCAAGACTTGAGGGCTGGCTACACCTTC.